Sequencing of this T cell receptor (beta chain) was carried out in a study of naive and memory T cell subsets. This clonotype occurred many times. An oligonucleotide containing a UMI was ligated to the 3' end of TCR cDNA. This CDR3 is built from 16 residues. The V end lost 4 bases, the J end lost 5 bases, and 18 bases lay between the germline ends. Germline V gene data show CDR1 as MNHNS and CDR2 as SASEGT. The SP2 primer and nested alpha and beta constant region primers amplified ligated cDNA in four rounds. TCRdb re-called the 5' RACE reads through MiXCR, storing one row per CDR3 protein. Of tens of thousands of distinct CDR3 sequences in the sample, around 8% were seen once.

This clonotype was obtained from a female donor in good health. The gene calls are TRBV6-1 and TRBJ1-5; tentatively, D is TRBD1 (6 bases). The CDR3 DNA follows: TGTGCCAGCAGTGGTCTGACAGGTCTTATGGATCAGCCCCAGCATTTT. Encoded protein: CASSGLTGLMDQPQHF.